One sample yielded the 2 T cell receptor beta chains listed below, sequenced in a study of blood T cell repertoires in COVID-19. The protocol was immunoSEQ multiplex PCR, while the TCRdb copy is restricted to in-frame clones and leaves out a portion. The profile shows around 140,000 clones, 86% of them singletons. The sample taken for sequencing was peripheral blood. These TCRs come from a woman aged 65 to 85 with COVID-19, enrolled during active disease.

The chain uses TRBV4-1 and TRBJ2-5; a weak D match, TRBD2 (5 bases). CDR1 and CDR2 (germline): MGHRA, YSYEKL. This CDR3 region has 15 residues. Between the trimmed V and J ends, which lost 6 bases and 5 bases, there was a span of 19 bases. The CDR3 DNA is TGCGCCAGCAGACCCGAGCCTCTAGCCCCCGAGACCCAGTACTTC. Protein product: CASRPEPLAPETQYF.

The gene calls are TRBV6-1 and TRBJ1-2; D may be TRBD1 (5 bases). CDR3 length: 14 amino acids. The germline CDR1 and CDR2 sequences are MNHNS and SASEGT. Trimming took off 3 bases at V and 1 base at J, with 9 bases between the two ends. The CDR3 is CASSDRAINYGYTF. For the CDR3, the DNA is TGTGCCAGCAGTGACAGGGCGATTAACTATGGCTACACCTTC.